This TCR beta chain was identified during a study of T cells in Graves' hyperthyroidism and ophthalmopathy. This clonotype showed up many times. Researchers amplified the TCR beta CDR3 regions from RNA transcripts. The HTBI primer set was used in a first-round RT-PCR of the TCR CDR3. TCRdb analysed the multiplex PCR reads with MiXCR anew, one entry per CDR3 protein. The sample has 600,000 or so distinct CDR3 sequences, roughly 17% seen once; the top ten hold 3.5% to 4%. The CDR3 is 16 residues long. V gave up 8 bases and J gave up 3 bases, with 19 bases separating them. Germline CDR1 SGHNT, CDR2 YENEEA.

The clonotype was recovered from a woman in her twenties or thirties with Graves' hyperthyroidism. The gene calls are TRBV11-3 and TRBJ1-4; perhaps TRBD1 as D (5 bases). Material: blood. Written as DNA, the CDR3 is TGTGCCAGCGCACCGGGGGGGGTTGGCCCTAATGAAAAACTGTTTTTT. Translated: CASAPGGVGPNEKLFF.